A single sample is the source of the 24 T cell receptor beta chains below, sequenced in a study of vaccination and CD4 T cells after COVID-19. These TCRs' antigens remain unknown. With the Oncomine TCR Beta short-read assay, DNA from cultured CD4+ T cells was sequenced. TCRdb processed the PCR reads anew with MiXCR; each CDR3 protein has one entry. This repertoire shows about 25,000 distinct CDR3 sequences, 60% to 80% found once; its top ten account for about a sixth. Treatment described: 10-day PBMC culture with coronavirus spike peptide pools or control peptides (ViraFEST assay). Material: CD4+ T cells from blood, cultured in vitro, obtained after SARS-CoV-2 vaccination. The origin of the receptors is a human donor who received a COVID-19 vaccine.

This chain links TRBV20-1 with TRBJ2-1; 8 bases fit TRBD2. Germline assignment: CDR1 DFQATT and CDR2 SNEGSKA (reference sequence). Trimming at V came to 5 bases and at J to 8 bases, leaving 14 bases not matched to a gene. CDR3 length equals 15 residues. The CDR3 here is CSAFASRGGQDEQFF. The CDR3 coding sequence is TGCAGTGCTTTCGCCTCCCGGGGGGGCCAGGATGAGCAGTTCTTC.

The gene calls are TRBV5-1 and TRBJ1-1; the match to TRBD1 covers 8 bases. J was trimmed by 3 bases and V by 0 bases; bases with no gene match: 4. The CDR3 sequence is 15 residues long. Germline CDR1 and CDR2: SGHRS and YFSETQ. CDR3 region: CASSLDLQGDTEAFF. The CDR3 DNA reads as TGCGCCAGCAGCTTGGATCTACAGGGGGACACTGAAGCTTTCTTT.

The chain links TRBV24-1 to TRBJ2-1; D call uncertain. Germline V gives CDR1 KGHDR, CDR2 SFDVKD. Trimming cost V 5 bases and J 1 base, with 5 bases left between them. The CDR3 runs 13 residues. The CDR3 here is CATSAGSYNEQFF. CDR3 DNA sequence: TGTGCCACCAGTGCAGGATCCTACAATGAGCAGTTCTTC.

The chain couples TRBV6-4 to TRBJ2-6, with D perhaps matching TRBD1 or TRBD2 (5 bases each). The CDR3 is 17 residues long. In germline, CDR1 is MRHNA, CDR2 SNTAGT. V shed 9 bases and J shed 0 bases, with 18 bases lying between them. The CDR3 sequence: CASTQRGSISGANVLTF. The CDR3 coding sequence is TGTGCCAGTACCCAGAGGGGTAGCATCTCTGGGGCCAACGTCCTGACTTTC.

The CDR3 protein is CASSPLGQGNTEAFF. In DNA form, the CDR3 reads TGTGCCAGCAGCCCCTTAGGGCAGGGGAACACTGAAGCTTTCTTT. The chain recombines TRBV6-2 or TRBV6-3 with TRBJ1-1, with a weak D call TRBD1 (5 bases). This CDR3 has 15 amino acids. V was shortened by 6 bases and J by 1 base, with 15 bases between the two germline ends. Per germline, CDR1 MNHEY and CDR2 SVGEGT.

The chain carries TRBV7-9 and TRBJ2-3; possibly TRBD2 for D (5 bases). CDR3 size: 11 residues. V was trimmed by 8 bases and J by 8 bases, leaving 11 bases between them. The germline gives CDR1 SEHNR, CDR2 FQNEAQ (reference sequence). Here the CDR3 reads CASGESGTQYF. In DNA form, the CDR3 reads TGTGCCAGCGGGGAGAGCGGTACGCAGTATTTT.

CDR3 loop: CASSRKQGGDGYTF. In nucleotides, the CDR3 is TGTGCCAGCAGCCGAAAACAGGGGGGGGATGGCTACACCTTC. V gene TRBV6-1 combines with J gene TRBJ1-2; 8 bases line up with TRBD1. Per germline, CDR1 MNHNS and CDR2 SASEGT. V was clipped by 6 bases and J by 6 bases; unmatched bases: 9. The CDR3 sequence is 14 residues long.

The count of this clonotype is one. V is TRBV10-1 and J is TRBJ1-2, with TRBD1 matching over 10 bases. V dropped 10 bases and J dropped 8; count of bases not matched to a gene: 19. There are 16 residues in the CDR3. Germline CDR1 is WNHNN and CDR2 is SYGVQD (reference sequence). CDR3 protein: CATLPGQGPDVGGYTF. CDR3 in DNA: TGCGCCACCTTGCCGGGACAGGGGCCCGACGTGGGGGGCTACACCTTC.

The chain employs TRBV12-5 and TRBJ2-7; 11 nucleotides line up with TRBD1. CDR1 is LGHNT, CDR2 FRNRAP, per germline. CDR3 length: 14 residues. Trimming at V came to 3 bases and at J to 7 bases, leaving 5 bases not matched to a gene. CDR3 protein: CASGLGQGAAEQYF. The CDR3 coding sequence is TGTGCTAGTGGTTTAGGACAGGGGGCGGCGGAGCAGTACTTC. Full variable domain (outside the CDR3, taken from reference TRBV12-5 and TRBJ2-7): DARVTQTPRHKVTEMGQEVTMRCQPILGHNTVFWYRQTMMQGLELLAYFRNRAPLDDSGMPKDRFSAEMPDATLATLKIQPSEPRDSAVYFCASGLGQGAAEQYFGPGTRLTVT.

V usage is TRBV2 and J usage is TRBJ1-2; D might be TRBD1 (5 bases). Germline V gene lookup returns CDR1 SNHLY and CDR2 FYNNEI. The CDR3 is 13 amino acids. V was cut by 1 base and J by 4 bases, with 7 bases left in between. The CDR3 DNA follows: TGTGCCAGCAGTGAAGGACAGCTCTATGGCTACACCTTC. As protein: CASSEGQLYGYTF.

The chain couples TRBV2 to TRBJ1-5, with D possibly being TRBD1 (5 bases). The CDR3 sequence is 15 residues long. Trimming removed 8 bases at V and 2 bases at J, with 16 bases between. CDR1 is SNHLY, CDR2 FYNNEI, per germline. For the CDR3, the DNA is TGTGCCAGCGCACGACAGCGAGCGGGCAATCAGCCCCAGCATTTT. Translating it yields CASARQRAGNQPQHF.

The chain links TRBV27 to TRBJ1-6; D remains ambiguous. CDR3 length equals 12 residues. V gave up 5 bases and J gave up 9 bases, with 8 bases separating them. Germline V gene lookup returns CDR1 MNHEY and CDR2 SMNVEV (reference sequence). As DNA, the CDR3 is TGTGCCAGCAGTAACCGTCGTTCACCCCTCCACTTT. Translation gives CASSNRRSPLHF.

This chain joins TRBV30 and TRBJ1-1; D gene unclear. Germline assignment: CDR1 GTSNPN and CDR2 SVGIG (reference sequence). The V end lost 0 bases, the J end lost 7 bases, and 18 bases lay between the germline ends. The CDR3 has 15 amino acids. The CDR3 reads CAWSVGLIRDGEAFF. CDR3 coding DNA: TGTGCCTGGAGTGTAGGGCTGATAAGGGATGGTGAAGCTTTCTTT.

The V and J genes are TRBV19 and TRBJ2-5, with 10 nucleotides matching TRBD1. The CDR3 runs to 13 residues. Germline assignment: CDR1 LNHDA and CDR2 SQIVND (reference sequence). The junction had 8 bases not matched to a gene; V was cut back by 7 bases and J by 9 bases. The DNA for the CDR3 is TGTGCCAGTACCCCGACAGGGGGCGGGTCCCAGTACTTC. Translating gives CASTPTGGGSQYF.

The rearrangement links TRBV2 to TRBJ2-1, with 7 bases that match TRBD1. Trimming took 6 bases from V and 0 from J; bases not matched to a gene: 2. The CDR3 covers 14 residues. Germline values: CDR1 SNHLY, CDR2 FYNNEI. CDR3 in amino acids: CASSRDSSYNEQFF. The CDR3 bases are TGTGCCAGCAGCCGGGACAGCTCCTACAATGAGCAGTTCTTC. The variable domain in full, with the rest retrieved from reference TRBV2 and TRBJ2-1, is EPEVTQTPSHQVTQMGQEVILRCVPISNHLYFYWYRQILGQKVEFLVSFYNNEISEKSEIFDDQFSVERPDGSNFTLKIRSTKLEDSAMYFCASSRDSSYNEQFFGPGTRLTVL.

The V gene is TRBV6-5, the J gene TRBJ2-1; 10 bases map to TRBD2. Germline trimming cut 0 bases from V and 2 bases from J; bases unmatched to any gene: 1. The CDR3 is made up of 16 amino acids. CDR1 and CDR2 from the germline V gene are MNHEY and SVGAGI. The CDR3 DNA reads as TGTGCCAGCAGTTACTCTAGCGGGGGGACCTACAATGAGCAGTTCTTC. This gives the protein CASSYSSGGTYNEQFF.

The gene calls are TRBV12-3 or TRBV12-4 and TRBJ2-5, with TRBD1 matching 7 bases. The CDR3 is 17 amino acids. J lost 4 bases, V lost 6 bases, and 17 bases had no gene match. The CDR3 here is CASRGSEVRGSGETQYF. The CDR3 DNA sequence: TGTGCCAGCAGGGGCTCAGAGGTCAGGGGGTCGGGAGAGACCCAGTACTTC.

The rearrangement links TRBV24-1 to TRBJ2-3; D is perhaps TRBD1 (5 bases). The germline CDR1 and CDR2 sequences are KGHDR and SFDVKD. V lost 2 bases, J lost 3 bases, and 8 bases lay in between. The CDR3 runs to 14 residues. The CDR3 sequence: CATSDYQGTDTQYF. The DNA for the CDR3 is TGTGCCACCAGTGATTACCAGGGTACAGATACGCAGTATTTT.

V and J are TRBV24-1 and TRBJ1-5; D is uncertain. Germline V CDR1 and CDR2: KGHDR, SFDVKD. CDR3 length equals 13 residues. Trimming shortened V by 1 base and J by 9 bases, and 9 bases separated the two germline ends. The CDR3 DNA follows: TGTGCCACCAGTGATTTACGGGAGTGGCCCCAGCATTTT. It specifies CATSDLREWPQHF.

The genes are TRBV2 and TRBJ1-2; a possible D gene is TRBD1 (6 bases). V shed 6 bases and J shed 2 bases, with 10 bases lying between them. Germline values: CDR1 SNHLY, CDR2 FYNNEI. CDR3 length: 13 amino acids. For the CDR3, the DNA is TGTGCCAGCAGGCGGACAGACAACTATGGCTACACCTTC. Translating gives CASRRTDNYGYTF. The whole variable domain, filled in from reference TRBV2 and TRBJ1-2, reads EPEVTQTPSHQVTQMGQEVILRCVPISNHLYFYWYRQILGQKVEFLVSFYNNEISEKSEIFDDQFSVERPDGSNFTLKIRSTKLEDSAMYFCASRRTDNYGYTFGSGTRLTVV.

J is TRBJ2-2 and V is TRBV2; D not resolved. Germline V gene lookup returns CDR1 SNHLY and CDR2 FYNNEI. CDR3 size: 13 residues. V lost 5 bases, J lost 4 bases, and 8 bases lay in between. The CDR3 sequence: CASSQTGTGELFF. CDR3 bases: TGTGCCAGCAGTCAGACTGGCACCGGGGAGCTGTTTTTT. Together with reference TRBV2 and TRBJ2-2, the CDR3 gives the full variable domain: EPEVTQTPSHQVTQMGQEVILRCVPISNHLYFYWYRQILGQKVEFLVSFYNNEISEKSEIFDDQFSVERPDGSNFTLKIRSTKLEDSAMYFCASSQTGTGELFFGEGSRLTVL.

The chain couples TRBV7-2 to TRBJ2-4; 14 nucleotides line up with TRBD2. The CDR3 loop spans 15 amino acids. The V gene's germline CDR1 is SGHTA and CDR2 FQGNSA. The junction had 4 bases not matched to a gene; V was cut back by 6 bases and J by 6 bases. For the CDR3, the DNA is TGTGCCAGCAGTTCGGGACTAGCGGGGGTAAACATTCAGTACTTC. Translating it yields CASSSGLAGVNIQYF.

V usage is TRBV20-1 and J usage is TRBJ2-5; TRBD1 or TRBD2 may be the D gene (5 bases each). The germline V gene has CDR1 DFQATT and CDR2 SNEGSKA (reference sequence). V lost 0 bases and J 4 bases, leaving 9 bases between the germline ends. This CDR3 is built from 13 residues. CDR3 sequence reads: CSARDDGGETQYF. Written as DNA, the CDR3 is TGCAGTGCTAGAGACGATGGGGGAGAGACCCAGTACTTC.

The chain has TRBV2 and TRBJ1-1, with TRBD1 matching 7 bases. CDR3 size: 14 residues. CDR1 is SNHLY, CDR2 FYNNEI, per germline. Trimming took 2 bases from V and 1 from J; bases not matched to a gene: 1. The CDR3 sequence: CASSEWTGNTEAFF. CDR3 in DNA: TGTGCCAGCAGTGAATGGACAGGGAACACTGAAGCTTTCTTT.